This T cell receptor (beta chain) was sequenced in a study of T cell repertoires in cytomegalovirus infection (dated by TCRdb to about 2019). With regard to the full study: The HLA type of each donor mattered for the analysis, because public TCR beta signatures pointed to carriage of CMV infection along with the matching HLA type. The paper's findings and limits, for the study overall: In the ex vivo response, HLA-C-restricted CMV-specific TCR beta clonotypes were dominant, and in two of eight donors the single most frequent clonotype came from this HLA-C-restricted group. In both this cohort and an independent roughly 350-donor cohort, the cumulative frequency of public TCR beta family members distinguished carriers of CMV infection plus the relevant HLA type.

Sequenced using an Illumina HiSeq 1500. Clones were called with MiXCR by TCRdb after fastp trimmed the public reads at Q25, and only in-frame beta chains were retained. Rows merge per CDR3 protein into single entries with the most common DNA and genes. Present in this sample are hundreds of thousands of distinct CDR3 sequences, 35% to 45% of which were seen just once. The ten most abundant clones make up roughly 2.9% of the sample. This clonotype was detected many times. Its antigen remains unidentified. One base away there is no much larger clone; base qualities are not given. Taken from the germline V gene, the CDR1 and CDR2 loops are SGHTA and FQGNSA. V loses 6 bases, J loses 11 bases, and the germline ends lie 16 bases apart. Counted from cysteine to phenylalanine, this CDR3 has 12 amino acids. Left in the record is the CDR3 DNA by itself, 36 bases read in frame from the first base.

The receptor was derived from a human donor in good health (CMV status not recorded). Some clones in this sample may be carry-over from other donors' samples. This receptor chain uses TRBV7-2 and TRBJ1-1, with an unclear D gene assignment. The sample taken for sequencing was PBMCs. The CDR3 region has the sequence CASRRPPLDAFF. The bases read TGTGCCAGCAGGCGTCCCCCACTCGATGCTTTCTTT.